The rows below give T cell receptor beta chains drawn from one sample of a study of beta chain features in type 1 diabetes. Profiling relied on immunoSEQ multiplex PCR, and the TCRdb table lists in-frame clones only, not all of them. The table has a few hundred thousand clones, over 7.5% seen once; the top ten hold around 0.037%. Sequencing was carried out using naive CD4+ T cells from blood. All receptors come from a woman between 18 and 29 years old in good health. CDR3s include the opening cysteine and the closing phenylalanine or tryptophan. Each record gives: clone size, J gene, D gene, V gene, CDR3 protein, CDR3 DNA. D genes are given only for firm matches. For some rows the clone size is stated as once, few or many, or as a class when expanded; others skip it.

clone size: NA
J gene: TRBJ2-7
D gene: NA
V gene: TRBV2
CDR3 protein: CASSEEYQGREEQYF
CDR3 DNA: TGTGCCAGCAGTGAAGAGTATCAGGGGAGGGAAGAGCAGTACTTC

clone size: NA
J gene: TRBJ2-7
D gene: TRBD1
V gene: TRBV4-1
CDR3 protein: CASSLTDRETYEQYF
CDR3 DNA: TGCGCCAGCAGCCTAACGGACAGGGAAACCTACGAGCAGTACTTC

clone size: NA
J gene: TRBJ2-3
D gene: NA
V gene: TRBV2
CDR3 protein: CASSPRDGSTDTQYF
CDR3 DNA: TGTGCCAGCAGTCCGAGGGATGGGAGCACAGATACGCAGTATTTT

clone size: NA
J gene: TRBJ2-1
D gene: NA
V gene: TRBV19
CDR3 protein: CASSMSPRGDGEQFF
CDR3 DNA: TGTGCCAGTAGTATGTCTCCTCGGGGAGACGGTGAGCAGTTCTTC

clone size: NA
J gene: TRBJ1-5
D gene: NA
V gene: TRBV19
CDR3 protein: CASSFIERDQPQHF
CDR3 DNA: TGTGCCAGTTCGTTTATCGAACGGGATCAGCCCCAGCATTTT

clone size: NA
J gene: TRBJ1-1
D gene: NA
V gene: TRBV7-6
CDR3 protein: CASSLGVDRGTEAFF
CDR3 DNA: TGTGCCAGCAGCTTAGGTGTAGACCGGGGCACTGAAGCTTTCTTT

clone size: few
J gene: TRBJ2-1
D gene: TRBD1
V gene: TRBV27
CDR3 protein: CASRRDRVDNEQFF
CDR3 DNA: TGTGCCAGCAGACGGGACAGGGTCGACAATGAGCAGTTCTTC

clone size: few
J gene: TRBJ2-2
D gene: NA
V gene: TRBV6-1
CDR3 protein: CASGSGRTNTGELFF
CDR3 DNA: TGTGCCAGCGGGAGCGGCAGGACGAACACCGGGGAGCTGTTTTTT

clone size: few
J gene: TRBJ2-5
D gene: NA
V gene: TRBV7-8
CDR3 protein: CASSLEPGQETQYF
CDR3 DNA: TGTGCCAGCAGCTTAGAGCCAGGCCAAGAGACCCAGTACTTC

clone size: NA
J gene: TRBJ1-2
D gene: NA
V gene: TRBV27
CDR3 protein: CASSSPGRHGYTF
CDR3 DNA: TGTGCCAGCAGTTCCCCTGGGAGGCATGGCTACACCTTC

clone size: few
J gene: TRBJ2-5
D gene: NA
V gene: TRBV5-1
CDR3 protein: CASSSDHGAAGGTQYF
CDR3 DNA: TGCGCCAGCAGCTCGGATCATGGAGCGGCCGGGGGGACCCAGTACTTC

clone size: few
J gene: TRBJ1-2
D gene: NA
V gene: TRBV29-1
CDR3 protein: CSAIPGANYGYTF
CDR3 DNA: TGCAGCGCCATACCAGGGGCTAACTATGGCTACACCTTC

clone size: few
J gene: TRBJ1-1
D gene: NA
V gene: TRBV7-2
CDR3 protein: CASSLPPPVPFF
CDR3 DNA: TGTGCCAGCAGCCTTCCCCCTCCGGTACCTTTCTTT

clone size: many
J gene: TRBJ2-3
D gene: NA
V gene: TRBV29-1
CDR3 protein: CSVDLVVEDTQYF
CDR3 DNA: TGCAGCGTTGACCTAGTGGTCGAGGATACGCAGTATTTT

clone size: few
J gene: TRBJ2-7
D gene: NA
V gene: TRBV27
CDR3 protein: CASSLRVLSYEQYF
CDR3 DNA: TGTGCCAGCAGTTTACGGGTTCTCTCCTACGAGCAGTACTTC

clone size: many
J gene: TRBJ1-1
D gene: TRBD1
V gene: TRBV30
CDR3 protein: CACQQGLNTEAFF
CDR3 DNA: TGTGCCTGCCAACAGGGGCTGAACACTGAAGCTTTCTTT

clone size: NA
J gene: TRBJ1-6
D gene: TRBD1
V gene: TRBV30
CDR3 protein: CACLQGTNSPLHF
CDR3 DNA: TGTGCCTGCCTACAGGGGACGAATTCACCCCTCCACTTT

clone size: few
J gene: TRBJ2-1
D gene: TRBD1
V gene: TRBV9
CDR3 protein: CASSVSPLGGRQGTWGINEQFF
CDR3 DNA: TGTGCCAGCAGCGTCAGTCCTCTGGGGGGACGACAGGGGACCTGGGGTATCAATGAGCAGTTCTTC

clone size: once
J gene: TRBJ1-1
D gene: NA
V gene: TRBV6-5
CDR3 protein: CASISWGAVNTEAFF
CDR3 DNA: TGTGCCAGCATTTCATGGGGCGCTGTGAACACTGAAGCTTTCTTT

clone size: NA
J gene: TRBJ1-2
D gene: TRBD1
V gene: TRBV5-4
CDR3 protein: CASSGEGQGKIYGYTF
CDR3 DNA: TGTGCCAGCAGCGGGGAGGGACAGGGGAAAATCTATGGCTACACCTTC

clone size: NA
J gene: TRBJ2-3
D gene: TRBD2
V gene: TRBV5-1
CDR3 protein: CASSKAGGDTQYF
CDR3 DNA: TGCGCCAGCAGCAAAGCGGGAGGAGATACGCAGTATTTT

clone size: few
J gene: TRBJ1-4
D gene: TRBD1
V gene: TRBV15
CDR3 protein: CATSRAGQGAKLFF
CDR3 DNA: TGTGCCACCAGCAGAGCGGGACAGGGGGCAAAACTGTTTTTT

clone size: NA
J gene: TRBJ1-1
D gene: TRBD1
V gene: TRBV19
CDR3 protein: CASQPPTGSGTEAFF
CDR3 DNA: TGTGCCAGTCAACCTCCGACAGGGAGTGGCACTGAAGCTTTCTTT

clone size: NA
J gene: TRBJ2-2
D gene: TRBD2
V gene: TRBV4-2
CDR3 protein: CASSQPRSGGVTGELFF
CDR3 DNA: TGTGCCAGCAGCCAACCCCGGAGCGGGGGCGTCACCGGGGAGCTGTTTTTT

clone size: many
J gene: TRBJ2-3
D gene: NA
V gene: TRBV30
CDR3 protein: CAWSMLAPSTDTQYF
CDR3 DNA: TGTGCCTGGAGTATGCTAGCCCCGTCCACAGATACGCAGTATTTT

clone size: few
J gene: TRBJ1-2
D gene: NA
V gene: TRBV19
CDR3 protein: CASRVSTNYGYTF
CDR3 DNA: TGTGCCAGCCGGGTCAGTACTAACTATGGCTACACCTTC

clone size: NA
J gene: TRBJ2-1
D gene: NA
V gene: TRBV2
CDR3 protein: CASSEGAGRRDEQFF
CDR3 DNA: TGTGCCAGCAGTGAAGGGGCGGGAAGAAGGGATGAGCAGTTCTTC

clone size: NA
J gene: TRBJ2-7
D gene: NA
V gene: TRBV30
CDR3 protein: CAWSPAGRVTYEQYF
CDR3 DNA: TGTGCCTGGAGTCCCGCCGGGCGGGTAACCTACGAGCAGTACTTC

clone size: few
J gene: TRBJ1-2
D gene: TRBD1
V gene: TRBV6-5
CDR3 protein: CASSYHRQGENGYTF
CDR3 DNA: TGTGCCAGCAGTTACCACAGACAGGGTGAGAATGGCTACACCTTC

clone size: NA
J gene: TRBJ2-1
D gene: TRBD1
V gene: TRBV2
CDR3 protein: CASARDRYNEQFF
CDR3 DNA: TGTGCCAGCGCCCGGGACAGATACAATGAGCAGTTCTTC

clone size: few
J gene: TRBJ2-3
D gene: TRBD2
V gene: TRBV9
CDR3 protein: CASSVGTSGYTDTQYF
CDR3 DNA: TGTGCCAGCAGCGTAGGGACTAGCGGCTACACAGATACGCAGTATTTT

clone size: NA
J gene: TRBJ2-7
D gene: TRBD1
V gene: TRBV10-3
CDR3 protein: CATRRTGTGYEQYF
CDR3 DNA: TGTGCCACCCGCCGGACAGGGACGGGATACGAGCAGTACTTC

clone size: NA
J gene: TRBJ1-4
D gene: TRBD1
V gene: TRBV30
CDR3 protein: CALDRGEKLFF
CDR3 DNA: TGTGCCTTGGACAGGGGGGAAAAACTGTTTTTT

clone size: few
J gene: TRBJ1-5
D gene: NA
V gene: TRBV7-2
CDR3 protein: CASSLAYSNQPQHF
CDR3 DNA: TGTGCCAGCAGCTTAGCATATAGCAATCAGCCCCAGCATTTT

clone size: few
J gene: TRBJ1-1
D gene: NA
V gene: TRBV30
CDR3 protein: CAWARVDLFF
CDR3 DNA: TGTGCCTGGGCGAGGGTGGACCTTTTCTTT

clone size: NA
J gene: TRBJ2-1
D gene: NA
V gene: TRBV7-7
CDR3 protein: CASSFNGGNEQFF
CDR3 DNA: TGTGCCAGCAGCTTTAACGGCGGCAATGAGCAGTTCTTC

clone size: NA
J gene: TRBJ2-2
D gene: TRBD1
V gene: TRBV19
CDR3 protein: CASSGWTGTGELFF
CDR3 DNA: TGTGCCAGTAGTGGGTGGACAGGCACCGGGGAGCTGTTTTTT

clone size: NA
J gene: TRBJ1-1
D gene: TRBD1
V gene: TRBV5-1
CDR3 protein: CASSPRTGGNNEAFF
CDR3 DNA: TGCGCCAGCAGTCCTCGGACAGGGGGCAATAATGAAGCTTTCTTT

clone size: few
J gene: TRBJ2-1
D gene: TRBD2
V gene: TRBV7-9
CDR3 protein: CASRVSGETNEQFF
CDR3 DNA: TGTGCCAGCAGAGTTAGCGGGGAGACTAATGAGCAGTTCTTC

clone size: few
J gene: TRBJ1-1
D gene: NA
V gene: TRBV29-1
CDR3 protein: CSGRWEHVPEAFF
CDR3 DNA: TGCAGCGGGCGATGGGAGCACGTCCCCGAAGCTTTCTTT